These 3 T cell receptor beta chains came from one sample sequenced in a study of blood T cell repertoires in COVID-19. Only in-frame clones appear in the TCRdb table, and some are missing; sequencing was by immunoSEQ multiplex PCR. The repertoire has about 270,000 clones, 80% to 90% of them found once; the top ten carry about 4%. Sequencing was carried out using PBMCs or T cells enriched from blood (not recorded which). The receptors were gathered from a young woman with acute COVID-19.

This clone was picked up a small number of times. The CDR3 sequence: CASSPGGGGVGELFF. CDR3 in DNA: TGTGCCAGCAGCCCCGGTGGGGGAGGGGTCGGGGAGCTGTTTTTT. The chain joins TRBV3-1 (or the pseudogene TRBV3-2) to TRBJ2-2, with 7 nucleotides matching TRBD2. This CDR3 is 15 amino acids long. Germline-derived CDR1 and CDR2 are LGHDT and YNNKEL (reference sequence). J lost 7 bases, V lost 4 bases, and 9 bases had no gene match.

The V call is TRBV14, the J call TRBJ2-1, with D hard to call. Germline V gene sequence: CDR1 SGHDN, CDR2 FVKESK. The CDR3 loop spans 14 amino acids. V lost 1 base, J lost 4 bases, and 8 bases lay in between. The CDR3 DNA reads as TGTGCCAGCAGCCAAGTGGGCCCTTACAATGAGCAGTTCTTC. It codes for CASSQVGPYNEQFF.

The sample holds a few counts of this clone. The chain links TRBV21-1 to TRBJ2-7; TRBD2 reflects the table's D call only, with no check against the DNA. TRBV21-1 is reported as a pseudogene. The CDR3 is 13 amino acids. The CDR3 sequence: CASTNWGVCEQYF. The CDR3 nucleotides are TGTGCCAGCACCAACTGGGGGGTCTGCGAGCAGTACTTC.